This T cell receptor beta chain originates from a study of T cell responses to AZD1222 COVID-19 vaccine. The repertoire was sequenced with immunoSEQ multiplex PCR; TCRdb's copy has only in-frame clones and lacks some. The sample consists of 150,000 or so clones, around nine tenths of them appearing once. Study-level points and caveats: Donors were mostly white British, more females; clonal diversity possibly underestimated. No day 14 peak samples; only post-peak repertoires were characterized. Variant regions that are unmutated are reportedly the target of nearly half of spike-specific TCRs. Spike was spanned by vaccine-associated CD4 TCRs, with dominance at 160-218 and 743-854.

Trimming stripped 5 bases from V and 7 bases from J, with 27 bases between. This CDR3 has 18 residues. Germline V gene lookup returns CDR1 MNHEY and CDR2 SVGEGT. With regard to this clone: Its antigen is unidentified.

This clonotype originated in an adult in good health. The genes are TRBV6-2 or TRBV6-3 and TRBJ1-5, with no clear D. This material consisted of peripheral blood, taken on day 0 of AZD1222 vaccination. The CDR3 is CASSARPLGVRDQQPQHF. CDR3 nucleotides: TGTGCCAGCAGTGCGCGGCCGCTCGGGGTTAGGGATCAACAGCCCCAGCATTTT.